Listed here is a single TCR beta chain. Its target is unknown. The data were taken from a study of CD8 T cells in ankylosing spondylitis. With molecular barcodes, quantitative 5'-RACE was used to make the TCR beta libraries. TCRdb analysed the 5' RACE reads with MiXCR anew, one entry per CDR3 protein. The sample has about 200,000 distinct CDR3 sequences, about 13% seen once. Study outcomes and limitations: Enrichment of disease-linked clones was reportedly significant in matched ankylosing spondylitis synovial fluid.

Specimen: blood, either unsorted or a sorted T cell fraction (not recorded which). The receptor was isolated from a male donor with ankylosing spondylitis or in good health (not recorded which).

In DNA form, the CDR3 reads TGTGCCTGGAGTGTGGGACAGGGGGCGCAGACCCAGTACTTC. It specifies CAWSVGQGAQTQYF. V usage is TRBV30 and J usage is TRBJ2-5; 12 bases fit TRBD1. The CDR3 spans 14 residues. Germline V gene data show CDR1 as GTSNPN and CDR2 as SVGIG (reference sequence). The V and J ends lost 0 bases and 6 bases, in that order; junction bases with no gene match: 2.